A single sample is the source of the 32 T cell receptor beta chains below, sequenced in a study of T cell responses to AZD1222 COVID-19 vaccine (dated by TCRdb to the early 2020s). The time point label, read with the paper, signifies: baseline before first vaccination. Library prep was done by the immunoSEQ multiplex PCR assay. In TCRdb, the immuneACCESS table is reduced to in-frame sequences with V and J assigned. These tables do not hold every clone; where another copy was compared, an unresolved V gene accounts for under half, and the others remain unexplained. The sample table lists about 110,000 clones, 88% of them with a count of one. The ten top clones hold about 2.3% of the sample. The sample consisted of peripheral blood, taken on day 0 of AZD1222 vaccination. The receptors shown here come from an adult in good health.

The chain joins TRBV14 to TRBJ1-1; TRBD1 agrees at 9 bases. In germline, CDR1 is SGHDN, CDR2 FVKESK. The J segment lost 6 bases and the V segment lost 3 bases, leaving 2 bases of the junction unmatched. This CDR3 has 13 amino acids. The CDR3 DNA reads TGTGCCAGCAGCCAGACAGGGGGGGCTGAAGCTTTCTTT. It yields the protein CASSQTGGAEAFF.

The V and J genes are TRBV9 and TRBJ1-2; no clear D. The CDR3 loop spans 13 amino acids. The germline V gene encodes CDR1 SGDLS and CDR2 YYNGEE. Trimming took 2 bases from V and 3 from J, leaving 8 bases between them. CDR3 sequence reads: CASSVGGDYGYTF. The CDR3 coding sequence is TGTGCCAGCAGCGTTGGTGGAGACTATGGCTACACCTTC. Full variable domain (outside the CDR3, taken from reference TRBV9 and TRBJ1-2): DSGVTQTPKHLITATGQRVTLRCSPRSGDLSVYWYQQSLDQGLQFLIQYYNGEERAKGNILERFSAQQFPDLHSELNLSSLELGDSALYFCASSVGGDYGYTFGSGTRLTVV.

This clone was observed a single time. V gene TRBV6-5 combines with J gene TRBJ1-1; perhaps TRBD1 as D (6 bases). CDR1 is MNHEY and CDR2 is SVGAGI in the germline V gene. V was pared by 7 bases and J by 5 bases, with 20 bases between. The CDR3 extends over 15 amino acids. For the CDR3, the DNA is TGTGCCAGCAAAACCCGGGTAGGGGGAGATACTGAAGCTTTCTTT. Its translation is CASKTRVGGDTEAFF.

The rearrangement joins TRBV27 to TRBJ2-1; no definite D call. The CDR3 length is 15 residues. Trimming pared 3 bases from V and 1 base from J, leaving 10 bases between. Germline CDR1 reads MNHEY; CDR2 reads SMNVEV (reference sequence). CDR3 DNA: TGTGCCAGCAGTTTGGACGGGCCTTCCTACAATGAGCAGTTCTTC. Its protein is CASSLDGPSYNEQFF.

The count of this clone is one. V is TRBV2 and J is TRBJ1-5, with no clear D. The V and J ends lost 1 base and 6 bases respectively, with 7 bases between them. CDR3 length equals 13 residues. The germline V gene encodes CDR1 SNHLY and CDR2 FYNNEI. The CDR3 is CASSEGRSQPQHF. The CDR3 DNA sequence: TGTGCCAGCAGTGAAGGCCGGAGTCAGCCCCAGCATTTT.

V gene TRBV24-1 combines with J gene TRBJ2-7, with 7 bases identical to TRBD2. The germline V gene encodes CDR1 KGHDR and CDR2 SFDVKD. V lost 8 bases and J lost 4; bases outside the gene matches: 10. CDR3 length: 14 amino acids. The CDR3 DNA reads TGTGCCACCATGGGAGGGCAGCAGCTTTACGAGCAGTACTTC. It translates to CATMGGQQLYEQYF.

The chain combines TRBV7-9 with TRBJ2-5, with a weak D call TRBD1 (6 bases). Germline V gene sequence: CDR1 SEHNR, CDR2 FQNEAQ (reference sequence). CDR3 length: 11 residues. V shed 6 bases and J shed 5 bases, with 7 bases lying between them. The CDR3 DNA sequence: TGTGCCAGCAGAGGGGGTGAGACCCAGTACTTC. Translated: CASRGGETQYF. The entire variable domain, with the rest obtained from reference TRBV7-9 and TRBJ2-5, is as follows: DTGVSQNPRHKITKRGQNVTFRCDPISEHNRLYWYRQTLGQGPEFLTYFQNEAQLEKSRLLSDRFSAERPKGSFSTLEIQRTEQGDSAMYLCASRGGETQYFGPGTRLLVL.

The chain recombines TRBV11-3 with TRBJ2-1; TRBD2 matches at 11 bases. After removal of 4 bases from V and 8 bases from J, the junction contained 13 bases not matched to a gene. This CDR3 comprises 17 residues. The germline CDR1 and CDR2 sequences are SGHNT and YENEEA. The CDR3: CASSSGSGSGRAHEQFF. As DNA, the CDR3 is TGTGCCAGCAGCTCAGGGTCGGGTAGCGGGAGGGCCCATGAGCAGTTCTTC.

The chain couples TRBV7-3 to TRBJ2-1, with D possibly matching TRBD1 (6 bases). Trimming took 2 bases from V and 9 from J, leaving 8 bases between them. Germline CDR1 reads SGHTA; CDR2 reads FQGTGA. The length of the CDR3 is 12 residues. The CDR3 region is CASSLQGGEQFF. The CDR3 region has the DNA TGTGCCAGCAGCTTACAAGGGGGTGAGCAGTTCTTC.

The chain uses TRBV7-2 and TRBJ1-1, with D perhaps matching TRBD1 (6 bases). Deletions cut 5 bases from V and 1 base from J, with 14 bases between. In germline, CDR1 is SGHTA, CDR2 FQGNSA. CDR3 length: 15 amino acids. The CDR3 sequence is CASSLMAGANTEAFF. The CDR3 DNA follows: TGTGCCAGCAGCCTTATGGCAGGGGCGAACACTGAAGCTTTCTTT.

The chain recombines TRBV2 with TRBJ1-1; no clear D. The CDR3 runs to 13 residues. V lost 6 bases and J 13 bases, leaving 21 bases between the germline ends. The germline gives CDR1 SNHLY, CDR2 FYNNEI. The CDR3 is CASRGDVDGGGFF. CDR3 DNA: TGTGCCAGCAGGGGAGATGTAGACGGCGGTGGTTTCTTT.

The chain carries TRBV29-1 and TRBJ1-2; a possible D gene is TRBD1 (6 bases). CDR3 size: 15 residues. Trimming took off 2 bases at V and 6 bases at J, with 19 bases between the two ends. Looked up from germline, CDR1 is SQVTM and CDR2 is ANQGSEA. CDR3 residues: CSVEPPGARYHGYTF. CDR3 DNA sequence: TGCAGCGTTGAACCCCCAGGGGCAAGGTATCATGGCTACACCTTC.

V is TRBV24-1 and J is TRBJ2-3; D is perhaps TRBD1 (5 bases). The germline V gene has CDR1 KGHDR and CDR2 SFDVKD. The CDR3 sequence is 13 residues long. V was cut by 3 bases and J by 4 bases, with 7 bases left in between. CDR3 in amino acids: CATSDDRADTQYF. As DNA, the CDR3 is TGTGCCACCAGTGATGACAGAGCAGATACGCAGTATTTT.

The chain joins TRBV2 to TRBJ1-3; 7 nucleotides line up with TRBD1. CDR1 and CDR2 from the germline V gene are SNHLY and FYNNEI. V shed 6 bases and J 13 bases; nucleotides not matched to a gene: 9. The CDR3 has 12 amino acids. CDR3 region: CASSLTGAPIYF. The CDR3, as DNA: TGTGCCAGCAGCCTTACAGGGGCACCGATATATTTT.

The rearrangement joins TRBV9 to TRBJ2-1; the match to TRBD2 covers 15 bases. The CDR3 has 18 residues. V lost 3 bases, J lost 3 bases, and 7 bases stayed unmatched. CDR1 SGDLS and CDR2 YYNGEE come from the germline V gene. DNA for the CDR3: TGTGCCAGCAGCGCGGGAGGGACTAGCGGGGGGTACTACAATGAGCAGTTCTTC. Encoded protein: CASSAGGTSGGYYNEQFF.

The rearrangement uses TRBV5-5 and TRBJ2-3; TRBD2 agrees at 7 bases. Unmatched junction bases numbered 8, after V lost 1 base and J lost 3 bases. Germline CDR1 reads SGHKS; CDR2 reads YYEKEE (reference sequence). The CDR3 runs to 16 residues. CDR3 in DNA: TGTGCCAGCAGCTTGCGACCGGACGGGAGGACAGATACGCAGTATTTT. As protein: CASSLRPDGRTDTQYF.

The rearrangement joins TRBV15 to TRBJ1-2, with D uncertain. Germline assignment: CDR1 LNHNV and CDR2 YYDKDF (reference sequence). The CDR3 runs to 13 residues. Trimming removed 3 bases at V and 8 bases at J, with 13 bases between. The CDR3 DNA is TGTGCCACCAGCAGGGGCTCGGTTTACGGCTACACCTTC. As protein: CATSRGSVYGYTF.

The V call is TRBV12-3 or TRBV12-4, the J call TRBJ1-5; D not resolved. V was trimmed by 6 bases and J by 4 bases, leaving 7 bases between them. The CDR3 loop spans 12 amino acids. CDR3 sequence reads: CASRSSNQPQHF. DNA for the CDR3: TGTGCCAGCAGAAGTAGTAATCAGCCCCAGCATTTT.

V and J are TRBV15 and TRBJ2-3; D not resolved. The CDR3 contains 15 residues. Germline CDR1 reads LNHNV; CDR2 reads YYDKDF (reference sequence). V was shortened by 0 bases and J by 4 bases, with 11 bases between the two germline ends. The DNA for the CDR3 is TGTGCCACCAGCAGAGATCAACAGAGGTCAGATACGCAGTATTTT. The encoded protein is CATSRDQQRSDTQYF.

The chain employs TRBV6-1 and TRBJ1-2; 12 bases are a match to TRBD1. Germline V gene sequence: CDR1 MNHNS, CDR2 SASEGT. The CDR3 is 16 amino acids. V trimming: 2 bases; J trimming: 7 bases; junction bases outside the gene matches: 8. As DNA, the CDR3 is TGTGCCAGCAGTGAATACAAGGGACAGGGGGCAGGTGGCTACACCTTC. It is translated as CASSEYKGQGAGGYTF.

This clone occurred a few times. The rearrangement joins TRBV6-1 to TRBJ2-5; 7 nucleotides line up with TRBD1. The germline CDR1 and CDR2 sequences are MNHNS and SASEGT. This CDR3 is built from 16 residues. V dropped 4 bases and J dropped 2; count of bases not matched to a gene: 10. The CDR3 protein is CASSADARTGQETQYF. CDR3 DNA sequence: TGTGCCAGCAGTGCCGACGCTAGGACAGGTCAAGAGACCCAGTACTTC.

The chain recombines TRBV6-5 with TRBJ2-7, with D possibly matching TRBD1 (6 bases). The CDR3 length is 12 residues. V was pared by 7 bases and J by 2 bases, with 9 bases between. Germline V gene sequence: CDR1 MNHEY, CDR2 SVGAGI. CDR3 bases: TGTGCCAGCACCGGGACAACCTACGAGCAGTACTTC. Encoded protein: CASTGTTYEQYF.

V usage is TRBV19 and J usage is TRBJ1-1; TRBD1 matches at 8 bases. The CDR3 sequence is 14 residues long. J gave up 4 bases and V 5 bases, and 6 bases lay outside the gene matches. From germline, CDR1 is LNHDA and CDR2 SQIVND (reference sequence). CDR3 in amino acids: CASSAGGAVTEAFF. The CDR3 DNA is TGTGCCAGTAGTGCAGGGGGCGCGGTCACTGAAGCTTTCTTT.

J is TRBJ1-4 and V is TRBV7-6, with D maybe TRBD1 (5 bases). Germline values: CDR1 SGHVS, CDR2 FNYEAQ. The CDR3 extends over 16 amino acids. Trimming shortened V by 3 bases and J by 5 bases, and 16 bases separated the two germline ends. DNA of the CDR3: TGTGCCAGCAGCTTCGTTCCCGGGACCGAAAATGAAAAACTGTTTTTT. This translates into CASSFVPGTENEKLFF.

CDR3 sequence: CASSYSTGRAAGYTF. Written as DNA, the CDR3 is TGTGCCAGCAGTTACTCGACAGGGCGAGCGGCTGGCTACACCTTC. The chain has TRBV6-5 and TRBJ1-2; the match to TRBD1 covers 7 bases. Germline-derived CDR1 and CDR2 are MNHEY and SVGAGI. V lost 0 bases, J lost 7 bases, and 8 bases stayed unmatched. The CDR3 spans 15 residues.

This clone was seen just once. The rearrangement links TRBV11-3 to TRBJ2-2; D call uncertain. V was clipped by 1 base and J by 6 bases, with 6 bases between them. The V gene's germline CDR1 is SGHNT and CDR2 YENEEA. The CDR3 extends over 13 amino acids. The CDR3 spells CASSLVTPGELFF. CDR3 in DNA: TGTGCCAGCAGCTTAGTCACCCCCGGGGAGCTGTTTTTT.

V and J are TRBV5-1 and TRBJ1-6; a weak D match, TRBD1 (5 bases). This CDR3 comprises 16 residues. Germline V CDR1 and CDR2: SGHRS, YFSETQ. With 0 bases removed from V and 5 bases from J, the gap between germline ends came to 12 bases. The CDR3 region is CASSLDEGENNSPLHF. CDR3 in DNA: TGCGCCAGCAGCTTGGATGAAGGGGAGAATAATTCACCCCTCCACTTT.

This clone turned up a few times. This chain joins TRBV19 and TRBJ1-2, with a possible D match to TRBD1 (6 bases). Germline loops: CDR1 LNHDA, CDR2 SQIVND (reference sequence). V lost 3 bases and J 4 bases, leaving 12 bases between the germline ends. The CDR3 is made up of 14 amino acids. The CDR3 bases are TGTGCCAGTAGTATGCTGGGGGCGAGCTATGGCTACACCTTC. Its protein is CASSMLGASYGYTF.

This clone was observed a single time. CDR3 sequence (DNA): TGTGCCAGCAGTTGGACTAGCGGAGAGACCCAGTACTTC. Residues: CASSWTSGETQYF. The chain joins TRBV12-3 or TRBV12-4 to TRBJ2-5; TRBD2 agrees at 10 bases. The CDR3 runs 13 residues. The trim removed 4 bases at V and 4 bases at J, leaving 0 bases unmatched.

This clone was detected only a few times. This chain joins TRBV6-6 and TRBJ2-7; TRBD2 agrees at 8 bases. J lost 4 bases, V lost 5 bases, and 16 bases had no gene match. The CDR3 length is 17 residues. Germline V gene sequence: CDR1 MNHNY, CDR2 SVGAGI (reference sequence). CDR3: CASSPLASLAGRYEQYF. CDR3 sequence (DNA): TGTGCCAGCAGTCCTCTAGCATCCTTAGCGGGAAGGTACGAGCAGTACTTC.

This chain uses TRBV28 with TRBJ2-2; 7 bases are a match to TRBD1. Germline trimming cut 5 bases from V and 6 bases from J; bases unmatched to any gene: 6. This CDR3 contains 14 residues. From germline, CDR1 is MDHEN and CDR2 SYDVKM. The CDR3, as DNA: TGTGCCAGCAGTATGACAGGGATGCCCGGGGAGCTGTTTTTT. Its translation: CASSMTGMPGELFF. Using reference TRBV28 and TRBJ2-2 for the parts outside the CDR3, the full variable domain is DVKVTQSSRYLVKRTGEKVFLECVQDMDHENMFWYRQDPGLGLRLIYFSYDVKMKEKGDIPEGYSVSREKKERFSLILESASTNQTSMYLCASSMTGMPGELFFGEGSRLTVL.

The chain employs TRBV5-1 and TRBJ2-5; no clear D gene. The CDR3 is 13 residues long. V gave up 0 bases and J gave up 3 bases, with 6 bases separating them. Germline V gives CDR1 SGHRS, CDR2 YFSETQ. The CDR3 DNA follows: TGCGCCAGCAGCTTGGCTCAGGAAGAGACCCAGTACTTC. Amino acids: CASSLAQEETQYF.